This TCR beta chain was documented in a study of cytomegalovirus exposure and HLA in healthy donors. The study, taken as a whole, reports: Later analysis revealed greater clonal expansion in HLA-associated TCR beta chains than in equally common others. The study listed around 150 cytomegalovirus-associated TCR beta chains.

This clone was seen a single time. Its antigen remains unknown. V shed 1 base and J shed 10 bases, with 10 bases lying between them. From germline, CDR1 is GTSNPN and CDR2 SVGIG (reference sequence). The length of the CDR3 is 11 residues. In the PCR, 60 Vbeta and 13 Jbeta primers were used. TCRdb's table, derived via immunoSEQ multiplex PCR, lists solely in-frame clones and lacks some. Counted here are fewer than 70,000 clones, roughly 68% occurring once; the ten biggest clones make up around 10%. The origin of this receptor is a woman aged 55-69 years in good health and CMV-seropositive. The sample comprised PBMCs. The rearrangement joins TRBV30 to TRBJ1-1; D gene ambiguous. The CDR3 sequence: CAWSAYPGAFF. The CDR3 DNA reads TGTGCCTGGAGTGCTTATCCGGGAGCTTTCTTT. Variable domain in full (rest from reference TRBV30 and TRBJ1-1): SQTIHQWPATLVQPVGSPLSLECTVEGTSNPNLYWYRQAAGRGLQLLFYSVGIGQISSEVPQNLSASRPQDRQFILSSKKLLLSDSGFYLCAWSAYPGAFFGQGTRLTVV.